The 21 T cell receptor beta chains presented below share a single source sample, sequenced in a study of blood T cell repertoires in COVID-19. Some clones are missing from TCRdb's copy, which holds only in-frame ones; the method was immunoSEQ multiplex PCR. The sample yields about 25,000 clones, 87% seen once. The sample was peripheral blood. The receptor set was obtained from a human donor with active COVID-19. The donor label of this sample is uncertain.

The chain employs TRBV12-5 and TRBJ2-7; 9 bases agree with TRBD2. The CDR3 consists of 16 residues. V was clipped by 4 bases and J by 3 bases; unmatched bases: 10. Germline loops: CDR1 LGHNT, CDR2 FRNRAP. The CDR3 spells CASGSTLAGKDYEQYF. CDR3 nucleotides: TGTGCTAGTGGTTCAACTCTAGCGGGGAAGGACTACGAGCAGTACTTC. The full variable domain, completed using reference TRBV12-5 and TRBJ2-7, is DARVTQTPRHKVTEMGQEVTMRCQPILGHNTVFWYRQTMMQGLELLAYFRNRAPLDDSGMPKDRFSAEMPDATLATLKIQPSEPRDSAVYFCASGSTLAGKDYEQYFGPGTRLTVT.

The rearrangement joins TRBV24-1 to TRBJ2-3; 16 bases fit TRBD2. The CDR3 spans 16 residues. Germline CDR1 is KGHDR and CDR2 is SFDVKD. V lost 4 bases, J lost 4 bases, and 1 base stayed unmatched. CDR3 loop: CATSEGTSGRADTQYF. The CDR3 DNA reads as TGTGCCACCAGTGAAGGGACTAGCGGGAGGGCAGATACGCAGTATTTT.

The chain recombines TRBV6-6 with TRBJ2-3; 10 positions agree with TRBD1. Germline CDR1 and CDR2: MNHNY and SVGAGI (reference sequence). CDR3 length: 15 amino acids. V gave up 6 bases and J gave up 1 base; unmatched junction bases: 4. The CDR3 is CASRPTGGGTDTQYF. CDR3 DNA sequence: TGTGCCAGCAGGCCGACAGGGGGCGGCACAGATACGCAGTATTTT.

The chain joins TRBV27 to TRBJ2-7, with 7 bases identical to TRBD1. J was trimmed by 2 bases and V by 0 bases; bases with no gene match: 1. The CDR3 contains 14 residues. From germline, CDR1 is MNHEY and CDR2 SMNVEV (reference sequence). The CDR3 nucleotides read TGTGCCAGCAGTTTATCCGGGACAGCCTACGAGCAGTACTTC. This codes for CASSLSGTAYEQYF.

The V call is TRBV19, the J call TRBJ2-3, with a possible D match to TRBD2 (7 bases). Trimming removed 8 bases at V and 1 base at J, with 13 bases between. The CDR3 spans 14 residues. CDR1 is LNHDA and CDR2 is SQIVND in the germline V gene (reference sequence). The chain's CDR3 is CASAGGAGTDTQYF. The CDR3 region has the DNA TGTGCCAGTGCTGGGGGGGCCGGCACAGATACGCAGTATTTT.

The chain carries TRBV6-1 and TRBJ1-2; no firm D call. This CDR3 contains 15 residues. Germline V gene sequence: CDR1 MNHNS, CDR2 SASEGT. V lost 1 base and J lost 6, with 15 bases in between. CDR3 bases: TGTGCCAGCAGTGAAGGGTGGGGAGCAGTAGATGGCTACACCTTC. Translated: CASSEGWGAVDGYTF.

CDR3 DNA sequence: TGTGCCAGCAGCGCAGGGTCAACTAATGAAAAACTGTTTTTT. Translating it yields CASSAGSTNEKLFF. The rearrangement uses TRBV5-5 and TRBJ1-4; maybe TRBD1 (5 bases). CDR1 is SGHKS and CDR2 is YYEKEE in the germline V gene (reference sequence). The germline V and J ends were trimmed by 4 bases and 0 bases, with 7 bases remaining between them. This CDR3 has 14 residues.

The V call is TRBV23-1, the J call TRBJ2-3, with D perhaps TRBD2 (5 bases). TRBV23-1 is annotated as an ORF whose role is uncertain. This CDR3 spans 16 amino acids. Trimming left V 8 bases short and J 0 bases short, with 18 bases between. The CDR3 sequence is CASLTSGTSSTDTQYF. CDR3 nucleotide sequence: TGCGCCAGCTTAACCTCGGGAACCTCTAGCACAGATACGCAGTATTTT.

CDR3 DNA sequence: TGTGCCAGCAGCGGGCTCTACAATGAGCAGTTCTTC. Translation: CASSGLYNEQFF. The chain recombines TRBV11-3 with TRBJ2-1; D is undetermined. CDR1 and CDR2 from the germline V gene are SGHNT and YENEEA. Trimming took off 5 bases at V and 3 bases at J, with 5 bases between the two ends. The CDR3 loop spans 12 amino acids.

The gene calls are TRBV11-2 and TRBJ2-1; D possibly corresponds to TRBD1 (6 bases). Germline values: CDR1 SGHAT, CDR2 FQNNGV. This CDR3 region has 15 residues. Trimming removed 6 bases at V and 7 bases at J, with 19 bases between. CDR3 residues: CASSPLGTRDNEQFF. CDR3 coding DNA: TGTGCCAGCAGTCCGTTAGGGACACGGGATAATGAGCAGTTCTTC.

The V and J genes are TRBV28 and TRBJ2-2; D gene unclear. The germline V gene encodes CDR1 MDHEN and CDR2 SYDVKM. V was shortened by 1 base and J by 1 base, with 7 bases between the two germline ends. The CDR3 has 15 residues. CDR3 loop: CASSLSVGNTGELFF. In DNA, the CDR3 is TGTGCCAGCAGTTTATCGGTCGGGAACACCGGGGAGCTGTTTTTT.

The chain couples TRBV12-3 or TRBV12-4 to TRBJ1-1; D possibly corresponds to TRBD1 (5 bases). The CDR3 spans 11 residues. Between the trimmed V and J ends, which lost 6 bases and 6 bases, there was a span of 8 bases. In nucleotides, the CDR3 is TGTGCCAGCAGCCGCAGGGCTGAAGCTTTCTTT. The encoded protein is CASSRRAEAFF.

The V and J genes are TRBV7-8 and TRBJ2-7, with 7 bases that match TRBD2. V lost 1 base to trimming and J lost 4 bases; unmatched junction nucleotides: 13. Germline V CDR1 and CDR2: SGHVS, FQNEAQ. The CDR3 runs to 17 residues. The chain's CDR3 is CASSLGPPTGGRYEQYF. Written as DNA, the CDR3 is TGTGCCAGCAGCTTAGGCCCCCCGACGGGAGGCCGGTACGAGCAGTACTTC.

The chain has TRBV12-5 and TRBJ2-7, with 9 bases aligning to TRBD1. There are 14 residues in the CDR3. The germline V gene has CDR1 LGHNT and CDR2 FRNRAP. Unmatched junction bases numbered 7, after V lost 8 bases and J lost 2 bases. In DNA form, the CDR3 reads TGTGCTAGTAACCTTGGGACAGGGCCCTACGAGCAGTACTTC. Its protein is CASNLGTGPYEQYF.

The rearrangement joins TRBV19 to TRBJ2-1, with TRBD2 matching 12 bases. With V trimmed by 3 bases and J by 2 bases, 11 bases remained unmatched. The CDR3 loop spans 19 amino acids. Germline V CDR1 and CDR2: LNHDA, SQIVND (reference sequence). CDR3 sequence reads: CASSMVGRRTSGTYNEQFF. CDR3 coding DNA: TGTGCCAGTAGTATGGTGGGACGGCGGACTAGCGGGACCTACAATGAGCAGTTCTTC.

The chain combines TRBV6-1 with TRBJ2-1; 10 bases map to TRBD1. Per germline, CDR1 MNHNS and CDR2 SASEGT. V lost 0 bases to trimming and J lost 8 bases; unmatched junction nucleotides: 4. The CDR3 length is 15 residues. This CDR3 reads CASSEAGQGFYEQFF. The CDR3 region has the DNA TGTGCCAGCAGTGAAGCGGGACAGGGGTTCTATGAGCAGTTCTTC.

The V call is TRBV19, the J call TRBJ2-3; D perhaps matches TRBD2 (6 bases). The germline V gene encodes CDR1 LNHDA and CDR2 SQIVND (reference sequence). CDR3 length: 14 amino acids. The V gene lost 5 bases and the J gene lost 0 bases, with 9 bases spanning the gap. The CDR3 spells CASSGGTSTDTQYF. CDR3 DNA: TGTGCCAGTAGTGGAGGGACGAGCACAGATACGCAGTATTTT.

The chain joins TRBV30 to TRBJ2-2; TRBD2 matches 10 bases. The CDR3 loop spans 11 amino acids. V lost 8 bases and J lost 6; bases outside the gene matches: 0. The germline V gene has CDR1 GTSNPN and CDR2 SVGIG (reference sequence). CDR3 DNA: TGTGCCGGGACTAGCGCCGGGGAGCTGTTTTTT. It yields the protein CAGTSAGELFF.

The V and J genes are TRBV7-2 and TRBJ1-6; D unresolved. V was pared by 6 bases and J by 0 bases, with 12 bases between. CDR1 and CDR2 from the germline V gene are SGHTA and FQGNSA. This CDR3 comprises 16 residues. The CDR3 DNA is TGTGCCAGCAGGGAGTCAAGGAGCTCCTATAATTCACCCCTCCACTTT. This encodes CASRESRSSYNSPLHF.

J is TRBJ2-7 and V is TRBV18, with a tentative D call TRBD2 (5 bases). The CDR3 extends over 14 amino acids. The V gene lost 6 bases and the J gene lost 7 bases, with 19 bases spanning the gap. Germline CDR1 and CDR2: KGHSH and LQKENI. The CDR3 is CASSLSSGGREQYF. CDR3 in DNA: TGTGCCAGCTCCCTTTCTAGTGGAGGACGGGAGCAGTACTTC.

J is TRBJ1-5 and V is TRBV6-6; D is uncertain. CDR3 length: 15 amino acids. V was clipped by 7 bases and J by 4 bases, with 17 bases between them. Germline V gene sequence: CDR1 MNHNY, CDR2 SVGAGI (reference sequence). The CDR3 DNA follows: TGTGCCAGCAACCATGAGGGAGGAGCGAATCAGCCCCAGCATTTT. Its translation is CASNHEGGANQPQHF.